This entry is about one T cell receptor beta chain. Its antigen is not known. The sample belongs to a study of blood T cells in healthy people across ages. CDR3 length equals 13 residues. The germline V and J ends were trimmed by 4 bases and 4 bases, with 10 bases remaining between them. The V gene's germline CDR1 is MNHEY and CDR2 SMNVEV (reference sequence). Using a J-beta primer mix together with a sample-barcoded 5' primer, a second PCR was run for roughly 6 to 11 cycles. The template-switch adaptor, which had 12 random nucleotides, put a tag on each cDNA molecule. MiXCR, run by TCRdb on the 5' RACE reads, gives a single entry per CDR3 protein. This sample has about 1.1 million distinct CDR3 sequences, with approximately 38% found just once. Study-level results: The long-lived group displayed more naive CD4+ cells, plus higher diversity, than the aged donors did. Underestimates were what the diversity estimates from one million T cells were considered to be. Since the PBMCs were unsorted, naive and antigen-experienced cells could not be conclusively compared.

V usage is TRBV27 and J usage is TRBJ1-2, with no clear D. The sample taken for sequencing was blood. The sequence came from a man aged 18 to 30 in good health. The CDR3 DNA sequence: TGTGCCAGCAGTTCGACACCGACCTATGGCTACACCTTC. It codes for CASSSTPTYGYTF.